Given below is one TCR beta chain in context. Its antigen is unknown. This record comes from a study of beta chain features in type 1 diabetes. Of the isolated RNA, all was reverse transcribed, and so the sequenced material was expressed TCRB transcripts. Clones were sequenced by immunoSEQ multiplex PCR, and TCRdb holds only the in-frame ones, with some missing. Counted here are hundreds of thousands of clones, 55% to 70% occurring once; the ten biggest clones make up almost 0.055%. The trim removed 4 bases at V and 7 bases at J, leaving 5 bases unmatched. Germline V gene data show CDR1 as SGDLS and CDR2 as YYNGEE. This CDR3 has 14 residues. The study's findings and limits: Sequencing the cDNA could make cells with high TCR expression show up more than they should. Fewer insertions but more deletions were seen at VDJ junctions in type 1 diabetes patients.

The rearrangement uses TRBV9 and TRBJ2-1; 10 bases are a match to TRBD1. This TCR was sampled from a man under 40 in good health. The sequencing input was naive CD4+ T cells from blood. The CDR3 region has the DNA TGTGCCAGCAGCCTCTCGGGACAGGGGAATGAGCAGTTCTTC. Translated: CASSLSGQGNEQFF.